These T cell receptor beta chains were read from a single sample in a study of tumor-infiltrating lymphocytes in primary liver carcinoma. A single record per CDR3 protein comes from TCRdb applying MiXCR to the multiplex PCR reads. This table has 150,000 to 200,000 distinct CDR3 sequences, about 60% appearing once. Sequencing was carried out using peripheral blood. The receptor source for this set is a man in his forties with primary liver carcinoma and hepatitis B virus infection. Both conserved end residues are part of each CDR3. Each record gives: clone size, J gene, D gene, V gene, CDR3 DNA, CDR3 protein. A D gene is named only where the DNA matches it firmly. Not all rows give a size; the values are once, few, many and, for expanded clones, a class.

clone_size: .
j_call: TRBJ1-2
d_call: .
v_call: TRBV10-3
cdr3_nt: TGTGCCATCAGTGAGGGAGCAGGGACGAACAATGGCTACACCTTC
cdr3_aa: CAISEGAGTNNGYTF

clone_size: .
j_call: TRBJ1-2
d_call: .
v_call: TRBV10-1
cdr3_nt: TGCGCCAGCAGTGTCCGGAGAGTCCAAATGCAACGTAACTATGGCTACACCTTC
cdr3_aa: CASSVRRVQMQRNYGYTF

clone_size: .
j_call: TRBJ1-3
d_call: TRBD1
v_call: TRBV6-1
cdr3_nt: TGTGCCAGCAGAAGGGGGCGCGAGTCAGGAAACACCATATATTTT
cdr3_aa: CASRRGRESGNTIYF

clone_size: .
j_call: TRBJ2-1
d_call: .
v_call: TRBV7-9
cdr3_nt: TGTGCCAGCAACTTAGCTAGCGACTATGAGCAGTTCTTC
cdr3_aa: CASNLASDYEQFF

clone_size: few
j_call: TRBJ2-7
d_call: TRBD2
v_call: TRBV6-6
cdr3_nt: TGTGCCACTCACCCGGGGGGGAGCACCTACGAGCAGTACTTC
cdr3_aa: CATHPGGSTYEQYF

clone_size: .
j_call: TRBJ2-7
d_call: .
v_call: TRBV11-2
cdr3_nt: TGTGCCAGCAACTTATCTGGCGGCTCCTATGAGCAGTACTTC
cdr3_aa: CASNLSGGSYEQYF

clone_size: .
j_call: TRBJ2-5
d_call: .
v_call: TRBV6-1
cdr3_nt: TGTGTCAGCTACCCTTGGGACCGGGGAGAGACCCAGTACTTC
cdr3_aa: CVSYPWDRGETQYF

clone_size: .
j_call: TRBJ2-7
d_call: TRBD1
v_call: TRBV29-1
cdr3_nt: TGCAGCGTCCGGGACAGGGGAGTTGTCGGCCTTACCGGCTCCTACGAGCAGTACTTC
cdr3_aa: CSVRDRGVVGLTGSYEQYF

clone_size: many
j_call: TRBJ2-1
d_call: .
v_call: TRBV11-2
cdr3_nt: TGTGCCAGCAGCCCCAACTATGGCAATGAGCAGTTCTTC
cdr3_aa: CASSPNYGNEQFF

clone_size: .
j_call: TRBJ2-2
d_call: TRBD2
v_call: TRBV6-5
cdr3_nt: TGTGCCAGCAGTTACTCCGGGACTAGCAATGGCGGGGAGCTGTTTTTT
cdr3_aa: CASSYSGTSNGGELFF

clone_size: .
j_call: TRBJ2-7
d_call: .
v_call: TRBV6-5
cdr3_nt: TGTGCCAGCAGGTCCCTGAGCTCCTACGAGCAGTACTTC
cdr3_aa: CASRSLSSYEQYF

clone_size: few
j_call: TRBJ1-6
d_call: TRBD1
v_call: TRBV12-3/TRBV12-4
cdr3_nt: TGTGCCAGCAGCGTGACAGGGACTAATTCACCCCTCCACTTT
cdr3_aa: CASSVTGTNSPLHF

clone_size: .
j_call: TRBJ2-2
d_call: TRBD2
v_call: TRBV11-2
cdr3_nt: TGCGCCAGCAGCCCGTTAGTGGGAGGGCCGAGGGCCGGGGAGCTGTTTTTT
cdr3_aa: CASSPLVGGPRAGELFF

clone_size: .
j_call: TRBJ1-5
d_call: TRBD1
v_call: TRBV6-5
cdr3_nt: TGTGCCAGCAGTGTGGCAGGGGGATGGAGCAATCAGCCCCAGCATTTT
cdr3_aa: CASSVAGGWSNQPQHF

clone_size: .
j_call: TRBJ2-7
d_call: .
v_call: TRBV30
cdr3_nt: TGTGCCTGGAGTTGGCAGGGCACCTACGAGCAGTACTTC
cdr3_aa: CAWSWQGTYEQYF

clone_size: .
j_call: TRBJ1-4
d_call: .
v_call: TRBV4-1
cdr3_nt: TGCGCCAGCTGCCAATCCCGGGAAAAACTGTTTTTT
cdr3_aa: CASCQSREKLFF

clone_size: .
j_call: TRBJ2-3
d_call: .
v_call: TRBV5-4
cdr3_nt: TGTGCTAGCAGCTTGGTGGAACAGGGTGTGAATACGCAGTATTTT
cdr3_aa: CASSLVEQGVNTQYF

clone_size: .
j_call: TRBJ2-2
d_call: .
v_call: TRBV29-1
cdr3_nt: TGCAGCGTGAGAGATTCGAACACCGGGAAGCTGTTTTTT
cdr3_aa: CSVRDSNTGKLFF